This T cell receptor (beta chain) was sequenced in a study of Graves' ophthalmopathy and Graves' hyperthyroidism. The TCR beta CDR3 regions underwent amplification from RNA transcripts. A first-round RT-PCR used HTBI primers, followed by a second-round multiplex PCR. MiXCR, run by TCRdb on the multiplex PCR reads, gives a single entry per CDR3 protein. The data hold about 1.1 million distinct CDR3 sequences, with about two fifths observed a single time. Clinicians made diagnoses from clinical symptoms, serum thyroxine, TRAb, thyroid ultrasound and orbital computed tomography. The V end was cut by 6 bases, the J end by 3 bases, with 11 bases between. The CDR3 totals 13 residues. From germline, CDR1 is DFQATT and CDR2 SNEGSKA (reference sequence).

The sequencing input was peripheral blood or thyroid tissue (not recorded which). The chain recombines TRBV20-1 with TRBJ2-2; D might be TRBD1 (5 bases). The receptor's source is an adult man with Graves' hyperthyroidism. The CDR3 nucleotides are TGCAGTGCGTCGACAGCATACACCGGGGAGCTGTTTTTT. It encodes CSASTAYTGELFF.